These 30 T cell receptor beta chains originate from one sample sequenced in a study of blood T cell repertoires in COVID-19. Sequencing was performed with immunoSEQ multiplex PCR; in TCRdb, only in-frame clones are kept and a portion is missing. Here the sample spans about 78,000 clones, around 91% being singletons. Sequenced: peripheral blood. Receptors were obtained from a woman of 80 years or more with active or convalescent COVID-19.

The chain couples TRBV18 to TRBJ1-1, with TRBD1 as a possible D gene (6 bases). V was clipped by 6 bases and J by 1 base, with 15 bases between them. This CDR3 contains 15 residues. Germline V CDR1 and CDR2: KGHSH, LQKENI. CDR3 coding DNA: TGTGCCAGCTCTCCCCAGGGGCGAGGGAACACTGAAGCTTTCTTT. Translated: CASSPQGRGNTEAFF. Filled out from reference TRBV18 and TRBJ1-1, the complete variable domain reads NAGVMQNPRHLVRRRGQEARLRCSPMKGHSHVYWYRQLPEEGLKFMVYLQKENIIDESGMPKERFSAEFPKEGPSILRIQQVVRGDSAAYFCASSPQGRGNTEAFFGQGTRLTVV.

The J gene is TRBJ1-2, the V gene TRBV7-2, with TRBD1 identical over 7 bases. V dropped 4 bases and J dropped 0; count of bases not matched to a gene: 14. Germline V gene sequence: CDR1 SGHTA, CDR2 FQGNSA. The CDR3 totals 18 residues. Here the CDR3 reads CASSSRPGQRLTNYGYTF. Here the CDR3 DNA reads TGTGCCAGCAGCTCCCGACCGGGACAGAGGTTAACTAACTATGGCTACACCTTC.

A few counts support this clone. The rearrangement joins TRBV7-9 to TRBJ2-4, with 8 bases that match TRBD1. The CDR3 is made up of 15 amino acids. Germline loops: CDR1 SEHNR, CDR2 FQNEAQ (reference sequence). V shed 5 bases, J shed 4 bases, and the junction held 7 bases outside the gene matches. The CDR3 DNA reads as TGTGCCAGCAGCCCCCCGGACAGGGCGAAAAACATTCAGTACTTC. Its protein is CASSPPDRAKNIQYF.

The chain couples TRBV7-2 to TRBJ2-2, with 8 nucleotides matching TRBD1. Looked up from germline, CDR1 is SGHTA and CDR2 is FQGNSA. CDR3 length equals 17 residues. V dropped 4 bases and J dropped 0; count of bases not matched to a gene: 7. The CDR3 here is CASSSPTGETNTGELFF. The CDR3 region has the DNA TGTGCCAGCAGCTCGCCGACAGGGGAAACGAACACCGGGGAGCTGTTTTTT.

V gene TRBV29-1 combines with J gene TRBJ2-7; 7 bases line up with TRBD2. The CDR3 sequence is 12 residues long. In germline, CDR1 is SQVTM, CDR2 ANQGSEA. After removal of 6 bases from V and 0 bases from J, the junction contained 2 bases not matched to a gene. The CDR3 DNA is TGCAGCGTCCTAGCGGTCTCCTACGAGCAGTACTTC. It codes for CSVLAVSYEQYF.

This chain uses TRBV19 with TRBJ2-1; D is unresolved. Germline loops: CDR1 LNHDA, CDR2 SQIVND (reference sequence). Trimming stripped 5 bases from V and 3 bases from J, with 8 bases between. This CDR3 spans 13 amino acids. The CDR3 DNA sequence: TGTGCCAGTAGTCCCAGATACTACAATGAGCAGTTCTTC. Its translation is CASSPRYYNEQFF.

This chain connects TRBV10-3 to TRBJ2-7; 8 positions match TRBD1. The germline gives CDR1 ENHRY, CDR2 SYGVKD. The V segment lost 2 bases and the J segment 0 bases; nucleotides outside the gene matches: 0. This CDR3 is built from 14 residues. CDR3 sequence (DNA): TGTGCCATCAGTGAGACAGGGGGCTCCTACGAGCAGTACTTC. The encoded protein is CAISETGGSYEQYF.

This clone was observed a handful of times. The chain carries TRBV27 and TRBJ2-5; 7 nucleotides align to TRBD1. Trimming at V came to 5 bases and at J to 2 bases, leaving 5 bases not matched to a gene. The CDR3 sequence is 14 residues long. Germline V lookup: CDR1 MNHEY, CDR2 SMNVEV (reference sequence). The CDR3 region is CASSQQGSQETQYF. Written as DNA, the CDR3 is TGTGCCAGCAGTCAACAGGGGTCTCAAGAGACCCAGTACTTC.

This clone was picked up one time. The chain employs TRBV12-3 or TRBV12-4 and TRBJ1-5, with D hard to call. This CDR3 region has 13 residues. The ends were cut back, 6 bases at V and 5 bases at J, with 11 bases in the middle. The CDR3 spells CASSLRGDQPQHF. CDR3 DNA: TGTGCCAGCAGCCTGCGCGGGGATCAGCCCCAGCATTTT.

The chain joins TRBV20-1 to TRBJ1-5, with 7 bases matching TRBD1. CDR3 length equals 16 residues. CDR1 and CDR2 (germline): DFQATT, SNEGSKA (reference sequence). With V trimmed by 3 bases and J by 0 bases, 8 bases remained unmatched. The CDR3 loop reads CSASTGTAYSNQPQHF. The CDR3 bases are TGCAGTGCTAGTACCGGGACAGCTTATAGCAATCAGCCCCAGCATTTT.

The chain joins TRBV6-5 to TRBJ2-5; D remains ambiguous. CDR1 is MNHEY, CDR2 SVGAGI, per germline. The V gene lost 2 bases and the J gene lost 1 base, with 5 bases spanning the gap. The CDR3 contains 13 residues. In DNA, the CDR3 is TGTGCCAGCAGTTACGGGCCCCAAGAGACCCAGTACTTC. Translating it yields CASSYGPQETQYF.

This chain connects TRBV4-2 to TRBJ2-3; the match to TRBD2 covers 11 bases. The CDR3 length is 18 residues. Germline values: CDR1 LGHNA, CDR2 YNFKEQ. V dropped 1 base and J dropped 2; count of bases not matched to a gene: 8. The CDR3 region is CASSQAQTSGTDTDTQYF. The CDR3, as DNA: TGTGCCAGCAGCCAAGCCCAGACTAGCGGGACAGACACAGATACGCAGTATTTT.

The chain links TRBV5-1 to TRBJ1-1; 7 nucleotides agree with TRBD1. The V segment lost 4 bases and the J segment 7 bases; nucleotides outside the gene matches: 19. The germline gives CDR1 SGHRS, CDR2 YFSETQ. The CDR3 totals 17 residues. CDR3 coding DNA: TGCGCCAGCAGCCTGGGAACCTTTCGGACAGGTACGGTTGAAGCTTTCTTT. This sequence encodes CASSLGTFRTGTVEAFF.

This clone has just one count. The chain is built from TRBV7-8 and TRBJ2-2; D is perhaps TRBD1 (6 bases). Germline loops: CDR1 SGHVS, CDR2 FQNEAQ. This CDR3 region has 16 residues. V lost 5 bases and J lost 4, with 17 bases in between. The DNA for the CDR3 is TGTGCCAGCAGCCGGGACACACTAAGCACCACCGGGGAGCTGTTTTTT. Its translation: CASSRDTLSTTGELFF. The variable domain in full, completed from reference TRBV7-8 and TRBJ2-2, reads GAGVSQSPRYKVAKRGQDVALRCDPISGHVSLFWYQQALGQGPEFLTYFQNEAQLDKSGLPSDRFFAERPEGSVSTLKIQRTQQEDSAVYLCASSRDTLSTTGELFFGEGSRLTVL.

The V gene is TRBV27, the J gene TRBJ1-2, with TRBD1 matching over 7 bases. V was clipped by 2 bases and J by 0 bases; unmatched bases: 6. The CDR3 is 16 amino acids. Germline CDR1 is MNHEY and CDR2 is SMNVEV (reference sequence). CDR3 DNA: TGTGCCAGCAGTTTACAAGGGGGCAGAGCTAACTATGGCTACACCTTC. It is translated as CASSLQGGRANYGYTF.

The chain employs TRBV5-4 and TRBJ1-1; TRBD1 might be the D (5 bases). V lost 4 bases and J 7 bases, leaving 29 bases between the germline ends. The germline V gene has CDR1 SGHNT and CDR2 YYREEE (reference sequence). The CDR3 sequence is 18 residues long. The CDR3 spells CASSILTTGEMRWVEAFF. The DNA of the CDR3 is TGTGCCAGCAGCATCCTCACAACAGGAGAAATGAGATGGGTTGAAGCTTTCTTT.

The V and J genes are TRBV5-1 and TRBJ1-1, with 9 positions matching TRBD1. Germline loops: CDR1 SGHRS, CDR2 YFSETQ. The CDR3 length is 15 residues. V shed 0 bases, J shed 9 bases, and the junction held 9 bases outside the gene matches. As DNA, the CDR3 is TGCGCCAGCAGCTTGGGGGTCCCGGGACAGGGTAAAGCTTTCTTT. The encoded protein is CASSLGVPGQGKAFF.

This sequence joins TRBV27 and TRBJ2-7; 7 bases fit TRBD1. The length of the CDR3 is 15 residues. Looked up from germline, CDR1 is MNHEY and CDR2 is SMNVEV (reference sequence). V dropped 6 bases and J dropped 4; count of bases not matched to a gene: 12. The CDR3: CASSSRQGKLYEQYF. The CDR3 DNA reads as TGTGCCAGCAGCTCCAGACAGGGCAAGTTGTACGAGCAGTACTTC.

The chain combines TRBV29-1 with TRBJ1-5, with 7 nucleotides matching TRBD1. Germline CDR1 is SQVTM and CDR2 is ANQGSEA. The CDR3 contains 13 residues. The V segment lost 4 bases and the J segment 5 bases; nucleotides outside the gene matches: 5. The CDR3 DNA sequence: TGCAGCGTTGGTGGGACAGCGGATCAGCCCCAGCATTTT. Its protein product is CSVGGTADQPQHF.

The V gene is TRBV19, the J gene TRBJ2-1; 8 nucleotides line up with TRBD2. This CDR3 has 18 residues. J lost 4 bases, V lost 1 base, and 12 bases had no gene match. Per the germline V gene, CDR1 is LNHDA and CDR2 is SQIVND (reference sequence). CDR3 sequence (DNA): TGTGCCAGTAGTATAGCCATCCTCCGGGGGGGTACTTACAATGAGCAGTTCTTC. Its protein is CASSIAILRGGTYNEQFF.

The rearrangement joins TRBV28 to TRBJ1-3, with TRBD1 identical over 8 bases. V shed 5 bases, J shed 4 bases, and the junction held 13 bases outside the gene matches. The germline V gene encodes CDR1 MDHEN and CDR2 SYDVKM. The length of the CDR3 is 17 residues. The CDR3: CASSQTGARGSGNTIYF. DNA for the CDR3: TGTGCCAGCAGTCAGACAGGGGCTCGGGGATCCGGAAACACCATATATTTT.

This clone was observed once. The chain recombines TRBV7-2 with TRBJ1-2; 8 bases map to TRBD1. The V gene end was trimmed by 4 bases and the J gene end by 8 bases; junction bases not matched to a gene: 3. The germline gives CDR1 SGHTA, CDR2 FQGNSA. The CDR3 runs 12 residues. The CDR3 loop is CASSSRGRGYTF. As DNA, the CDR3 is TGTGCCAGCAGCTCCAGGGGGCGCGGCTACACCTTC.

This chain joins TRBV6-6 and TRBJ1-2, with D possibly being TRBD1 (5 bases). Germline CDR1 is MNHNY and CDR2 is SVGAGI (reference sequence). V was shortened by 0 bases and J by 4 bases, with 9 bases between the two germline ends. The CDR3 spans 14 residues. CDR3 DNA: TGTGCCAGCAGTTACTCCCAGGGTACCTATGGCTACACCTTC. Encoded protein: CASSYSQGTYGYTF.

V is TRBV27 and J is TRBJ1-5; 7 nucleotides match TRBD1. The J segment lost 9 bases and the V segment lost 8 bases, leaving 13 bases of the junction unmatched. The CDR3 extends over 14 amino acids. Germline CDR1 MNHEY, CDR2 SMNVEV (reference sequence). This CDR3 reads CASAEGGNWLPQHF. CDR3 nucleotide sequence: TGTGCCAGCGCGGAAGGGGGCAATTGGTTGCCCCAGCATTTT.

The V and J genes are TRBV4-3 and TRBJ1-2; D unresolved. Germline-derived CDR1 and CDR2 are LGHNA and YSLEER. V was shortened by 1 base and J by 0 bases, with 18 bases between the two germline ends. The CDR3 totals 18 residues. The CDR3 coding sequence is TGCGCCAGCAGCCAAGGTTCCCTTTTTCCTACGGCTAACTATGGCTACACCTTC. Encoded protein: CASSQGSLFPTANYGYTF.

The V and J genes are TRBV28 and TRBJ1-5, with a weak D call TRBD1 (5 bases). Germline V gives CDR1 MDHEN, CDR2 SYDVKM. V was clipped by 3 bases and J by 2 bases, with 11 bases between them. The CDR3 has 15 amino acids. CDR3 DNA: TGTGCCAGCAGTTTGGCTACGGGGGGCAATCAGCCCCAGCATTTT. It is translated as CASSLATGGNQPQHF. The whole variable domain, remainder taken from reference TRBV28 and TRBJ1-5, is DVKVTQSSRYLVKRTGEKVFLECVQDMDHENMFWYRQDPGLGLRLIYFSYDVKMKEKGDIPEGYSVSREKKERFSLILESASTNQTSMYLCASSLATGGNQPQHFGDGTRLSIL.

This clone was found once. The rearrangement joins TRBV5-1 to TRBJ1-4, with no clear D. V shed 0 bases and J shed 4 bases, with 10 bases lying between them. The CDR3 is made up of 15 amino acids. Germline CDR1 SGHRS, CDR2 YFSETQ. DNA for the CDR3: TGCGCCAGCAGCTTGGCCGGAGGACTTAATGAAAAACTGTTTTTT. Translating gives CASSLAGGLNEKLFF. The full variable domain, with the rest looked up from reference TRBV5-1 and TRBJ1-4, is KAGVTQTPRYLIKTRGQQVTLSCSPISGHRSVSWYQQTPGQGLQFLFEYFSETQRNKGNFPGRFSGRQFSNSRSEMNVSTLELGDSALYLCASSLAGGLNEKLFFGSGTQLSVL.

V is TRBV28 and J is TRBJ2-5; 10 nucleotides match TRBD2. There are 17 residues in the CDR3. V lost 3 bases and J lost 5; bases outside the gene matches: 12. CDR1 MDHEN and CDR2 SYDVKM come from the germline V gene. The CDR3, as DNA: TGTGCCAGCAGTTTTAGTCGGCTAGCGGGAGATGAGGAGACCCAGTACTTC. Its protein is CASSFSRLAGDEETQYF.

The CDR3 protein is CASSLLTGTGYGYTF. In DNA form, the CDR3 reads TGTGCCAGCAGTCTACTCACAGGGACGGGCTATGGCTACACCTTC. The chain employs TRBV28 and TRBJ1-2, with D possibly matching TRBD1 (6 bases). Germline CDR1 and CDR2: MDHEN and SYDVKM. The germline V and J ends were trimmed by 5 bases and 4 bases, with 17 bases remaining between them. The CDR3 contains 15 residues.

V and J are TRBV7-6 and TRBJ2-1; D possibly corresponds to TRBD1 (6 bases). The germline V and J ends were trimmed by 2 bases and 0 bases, with 26 bases remaining between them. The V gene's germline CDR1 is SGHVS and CDR2 FNYEAQ. The CDR3 loop spans 21 amino acids. The CDR3 spells CASSLSVPRTVDRSSYNEQFF. As DNA, the CDR3 is TGTGCCAGCAGCTTATCGGTTCCCCGGACAGTAGATAGGAGCTCCTACAATGAGCAGTTCTTC.